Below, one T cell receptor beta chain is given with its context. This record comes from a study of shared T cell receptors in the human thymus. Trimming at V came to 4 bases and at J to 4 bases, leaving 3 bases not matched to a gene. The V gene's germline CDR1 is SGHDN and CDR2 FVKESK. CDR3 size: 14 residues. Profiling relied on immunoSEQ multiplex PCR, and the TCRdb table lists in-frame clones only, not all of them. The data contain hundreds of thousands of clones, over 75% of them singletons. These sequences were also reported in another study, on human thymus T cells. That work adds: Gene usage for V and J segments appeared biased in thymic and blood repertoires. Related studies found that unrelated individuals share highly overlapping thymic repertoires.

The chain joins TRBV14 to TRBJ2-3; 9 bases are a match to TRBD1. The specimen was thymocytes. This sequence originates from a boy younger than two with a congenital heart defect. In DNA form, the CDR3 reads TGTGCCAGCAGCCCATACAGGGGGCCAGATACGCAGTATTTT. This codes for CASSPYRGPDTQYF.